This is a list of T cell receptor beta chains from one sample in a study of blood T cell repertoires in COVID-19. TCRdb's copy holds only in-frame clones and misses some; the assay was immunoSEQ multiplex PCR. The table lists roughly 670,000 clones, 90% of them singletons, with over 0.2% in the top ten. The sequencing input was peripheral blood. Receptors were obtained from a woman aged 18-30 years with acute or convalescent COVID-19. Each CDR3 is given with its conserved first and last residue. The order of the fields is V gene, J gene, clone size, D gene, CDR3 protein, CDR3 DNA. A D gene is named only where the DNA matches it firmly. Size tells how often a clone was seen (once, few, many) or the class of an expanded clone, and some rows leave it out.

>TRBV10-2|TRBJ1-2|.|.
CASSVAGNPHGYTF
TGCGCCAGCAGTGTGGCGGGTAACCCCCATGGCTACACCTTC
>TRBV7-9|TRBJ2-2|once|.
CASSLVMWDTRTGELFF
TGTGCCAGCAGCTTAGTAATGTGGGACACCCGGACCGGGGAGCTGTTTTTT
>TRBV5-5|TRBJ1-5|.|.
CASSLEQHQPQHF
TGTGCCAGCAGCTTAGAACAGCATCAGCCCCAGCATTTT
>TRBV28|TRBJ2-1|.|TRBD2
CASSFQGRIPRGDEQFF
TGTGCCAGCAGTTTTCAGGGGAGAATACCGCGGGGGGATGAGCAGTTCTTC
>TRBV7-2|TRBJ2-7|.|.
CASSLSPEAHYEQYF
TGTGCCAGCAGCTTAAGTCCGGAGGCCCACTACGAGCAGTACTTC
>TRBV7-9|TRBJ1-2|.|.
CASSPEFRSRRGYTF
TGTGCCAGCAGCCCAGAATTCAGGTCCCGGAGGGGCTACACCTTC
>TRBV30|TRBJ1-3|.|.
CAWVPTNSGNTIYF
TGTGCCTGGGTACCTACTAACTCTGGAAACACCATATATTTT
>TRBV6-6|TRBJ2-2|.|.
CASWVGGWTGELFF
TGTGCCAGCTGGGTCGGGGGTTGGACCGGGGAGCTGTTTTTT
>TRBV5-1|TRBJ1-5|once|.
CASSLGHSNQPQHF
TGCGCCAGCAGCCTGGGACATAGCAATCAGCCCCAGCATTTT
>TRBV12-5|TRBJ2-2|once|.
CASGQGHKRDTGELFF
TGTGCTAGTGGTCAGGGACATAAACGGGACACCGGGGAGCTGTTTTTT
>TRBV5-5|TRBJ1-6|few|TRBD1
CASSLEGQYNSPLHF
TGTGCCAGCAGCTTGGAGGGACAGTATAATTCACCCCTCCACTTT
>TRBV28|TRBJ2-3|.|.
CASTYRGGSDTQYF
TGTGCCAGCACTTACAGGGGAGGTTCAGATACGCAGTATTTT
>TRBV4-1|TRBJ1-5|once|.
CASSQGSTRNSNQPQHF
TGCGCCAGCAGCCAAGGGTCCACACGAAATAGCAATCAGCCCCAGCATTTT
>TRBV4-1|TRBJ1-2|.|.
CASSQELGVLRDGYTF
TGCGCCAGCAGCCAAGAACTCGGGGTCCTACGAGATGGCTACACCTTC
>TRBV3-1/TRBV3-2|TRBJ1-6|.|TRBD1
CASSQGQGDSPLHF
TGTGCCAGCAGCCAAGGACAGGGTGATTCACCCCTCCACTTT
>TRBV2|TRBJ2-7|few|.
CASPGTAGGEQYF
TGTGCCAGTCCCGGGACCGCCGGGGGCGAGCAGTACTTC
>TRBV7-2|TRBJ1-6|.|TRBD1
CASSPRTGKNSPLHF
TGTGCCAGCAGCCCCAGGACAGGGAAAAATTCACCCCTCCACTTT
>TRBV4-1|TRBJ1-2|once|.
CASSQVPGSGPYGYTF
TGCGCCAGCAGCCAAGTCCCAGGGTCCGGGCCCTATGGCTACACCTTC
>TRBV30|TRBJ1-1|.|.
CAWMDTSAWVF
TGTGCCTGGATGGACACCTCAGCGTGGGTATTC
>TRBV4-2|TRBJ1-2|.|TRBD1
CASRYRGDYGYTF
TGTGCCAGCAGGTACAGGGGGGACTATGGCTACACCTTC
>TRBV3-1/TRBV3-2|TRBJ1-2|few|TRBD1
CASSPDRVRYGYTF
TGTGCCAGCAGCCCAGACAGGGTACGCTATGGCTACACCTTC
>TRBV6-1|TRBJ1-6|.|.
CASSEATLDYNSPLHF
TGTGCCAGCAGTGAAGCCACGCTAGACTATAATTCACCCCTCCACTTT
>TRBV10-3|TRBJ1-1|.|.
CATDGGTEAFF
TGTGCCACTGATGGAGGCACTGAAGCTTTCTTT
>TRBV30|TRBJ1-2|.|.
CAWTPGGSGTYGYTF
TGTGCCTGGACCCCGGGGGGCAGCGGAACCTATGGCTACACCTTC
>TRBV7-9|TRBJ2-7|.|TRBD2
CASSGGGGGPYEQYF
TGTGCCAGCAGCGGGGGCGGGGGGGGCCCGTACGAGCAGTACTTC
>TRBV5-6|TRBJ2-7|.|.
CASSGGRLGSGEQYF
TGTGCCAGCAGCGGGGGACGACTAGGGTCAGGCGAGCAGTACTTC
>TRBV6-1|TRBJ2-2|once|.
CASSEGRAAGELFF
TGTGCCAGCAGTGAAGGGAGGGCCGCCGGGGAGCTGTTTTTT
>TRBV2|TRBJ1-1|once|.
CASSEVDSSNTEAFF
TGTGCCAGCAGTGAAGTGGACAGCTCGAACACTGAAGCTTTCTTT
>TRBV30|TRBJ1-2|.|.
CAWSRGEGFSSYTF
TGTGCCTGGAGTAGGGGGGAGGGCTTTAGTAGCTACACCTTC
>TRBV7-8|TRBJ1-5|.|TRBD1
CASSLRSTGVQPQHF
TGTGCCAGCAGCTTACGTAGTACAGGGGTTCAGCCCCAGCATTTT
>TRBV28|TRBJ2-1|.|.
CASRTIKDNEQFF
TGTGCCAGCAGAACTATCAAAGACAATGAGCAGTTCTTC
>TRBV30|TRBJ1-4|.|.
CAWKGLRDVGKLFF
TGTGCCTGGAAAGGGTTGCGGGACGTAGGAAAACTGTTTTTT
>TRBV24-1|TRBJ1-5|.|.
CATSDTGRENQPQHF
TGTGCCACCAGTGATACAGGACGCGAAAATCAGCCCCAGCATTTT
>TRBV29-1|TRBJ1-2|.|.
CSVDGQTYGYTF
TGCAGCGTTGATGGGCAGACCTATGGCTACACCTTC
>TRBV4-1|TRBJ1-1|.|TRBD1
CASSHPGWAGGLNTEAFF
TGCGCCAGCAGCCACCCCGGCTGGGCAGGGGGACTGAACACTGAAGCTTTCTTT
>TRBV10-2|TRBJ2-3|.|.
CASKNIAERADTQYF
TGCGCCAGTAAGAATATAGCGGAGAGGGCAGATACGCAGTATTTT
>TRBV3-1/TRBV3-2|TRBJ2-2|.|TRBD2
CASSPNSGGQYTGELFF
TGTGCCAGCAGCCCCAATTCGGGGGGGCAATACACCGGGGAGCTGTTTTTT
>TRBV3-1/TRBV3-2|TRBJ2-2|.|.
CASSTFGGSGELFF
TGTGCCAGCAGTACCTTTGGGGGGTCCGGGGAGCTGTTTTTT
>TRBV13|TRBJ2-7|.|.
CASRSRYGGGSYEQYF
TGTGCCAGCAGATCCCGATATGGAGGAGGGTCCTACGAGCAGTACTTC
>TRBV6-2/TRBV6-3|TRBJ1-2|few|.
CASSYSPGWNYGYTF
TGTGCCAGCAGTTACTCGCCAGGATGGAACTATGGCTACACCTTC
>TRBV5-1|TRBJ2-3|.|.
CASSLDSPTDTQYF
TGCGCCAGCAGCTTAGACAGTCCCACAGATACGCAGTATTTT
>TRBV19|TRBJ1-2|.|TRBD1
CASSIDPSDRDFYGYTF
TGTGCCAGTAGTATAGATCCCTCCGACAGGGATTTCTATGGCTACACCTTC
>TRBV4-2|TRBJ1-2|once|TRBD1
CASSQGRDRGSPRGYTF
TGTGCCAGCAGCCAAGGCCGGGACAGGGGTAGTCCGAGGGGCTACACCTTC